The rows below give T cell receptor beta chains drawn from one sample of a study of monozygotic twins with cystic fibrosis. Here immunoSEQ multiplex PCR was the method, and the copy in TCRdb shows in-frame clones only, minus some. The table has roughly 10,000 clones, about 96% seen once; the top ten hold more than 0.65%. What was sequenced was blood. All receptors derive from a boy between 10 and 17 years old with cystic fibrosis. CDR3s include the opening cysteine and the closing phenylalanine or tryptophan. The order of the fields is D gene, V gene, J gene, clone size, CDR3 DNA, CDR3 protein. D genes are given only for firm matches. Clone size is given for some rows only: seen once, a few or many times, or a class if the clone is expanded.

d_call: -; v_call: TRBV9; j_call: TRBJ1-2; clone_size: once; cdr3_nt: TGTGCCAGCAGCGTAGGTAAGGACGACTATGGCTACACCTTC; cdr3_aa: CASSVGKDDYGYTF
d_call: TRBD1; v_call: TRBV30; j_call: TRBJ1-4; clone_size: -; cdr3_nt: TGTGCCTGGAGTGGTACGAGGACAGGGCTAAGTGAAAAACTGTTTTTT; cdr3_aa: CAWSGTRTGLSEKLFF
d_call: TRBD1; v_call: TRBV7-2; j_call: TRBJ2-7; clone_size: -; cdr3_nt: TGTGCCAGCAGCTTAGGGTTCAGGGGGACCTACGAGCAGTACTTC; cdr3_aa: CASSLGFRGTYEQYF
d_call: -; v_call: TRBV7-9; j_call: TRBJ2-7; clone_size: once; cdr3_nt: TGTGCCAGCAGTCCGACCCGGGACACAGAATACGAGCAGTACTTC; cdr3_aa: CASSPTRDTEYEQYF
d_call: -; v_call: TRBV9; j_call: TRBJ2-6; clone_size: -; cdr3_nt: TGTGCCAGCAGCCAAACATGGACAGGACTAAGCTCTGGGGCCAACGTCCTGACTTTC; cdr3_aa: CASSQTWTGLSSGANVLTF
d_call: -; v_call: TRBV6-5; j_call: TRBJ1-2; clone_size: once; cdr3_nt: TGTGCCAGCAGTCGCCGGTCCTCCTATGGCTACACCTTC; cdr3_aa: CASSRRSSYGYTF
d_call: -; v_call: TRBV30; j_call: TRBJ1-4; clone_size: -; cdr3_nt: TGTGCCTGGAGTGTACAGGGCAGGGCGAGGGAAAAACTGTTTTTT; cdr3_aa: CAWSVQGRAREKLFF
d_call: -; v_call: TRBV28; j_call: TRBJ2-7; clone_size: -; cdr3_nt: TGTGCCAGCAGGAGCTTCCGGGCCCCTATCCGGAGCTCCTACGAGCAGTACTTC; cdr3_aa: CASRSFRAPIRSSYEQYF
d_call: -; v_call: TRBV5-8; j_call: TRBJ1-2; clone_size: once; cdr3_nt: TGTGCCAGCAGCTTGTCTCCACCCAATGTGGGCTACACCTTC; cdr3_aa: CASSLSPPNVGYTF
d_call: -; v_call: TRBV5-1; j_call: TRBJ1-5; clone_size: -; cdr3_nt: TGCGCCAGCAGTCCGGACAGTAGCAATCAGCCCCAGCATTTT; cdr3_aa: CASSPDSSNQPQHF
d_call: -; v_call: TRBV2; j_call: TRBJ2-1; clone_size: -; cdr3_nt: TGTGCCAGCAGCCTCGACCTCCCCCGCGATGAGCAGTTCTTC; cdr3_aa: CASSLDLPRDEQFF
d_call: -; v_call: TRBV10-3; j_call: TRBJ2-4; clone_size: -; cdr3_nt: TGTGCCATCAGTGAGACTCCAGGGAATTTAGCCAAAAACATTCAGTACTTC; cdr3_aa: CAISETPGNLAKNIQYF
d_call: TRBD1; v_call: TRBV7-9; j_call: TRBJ2-7; clone_size: once; cdr3_nt: TGTGCCAGCAGCTTTAAGGAACAGGGGGCGCGTGAGCAGTACTTC; cdr3_aa: CASSFKEQGAREQYF
d_call: TRBD2; v_call: TRBV7-8; j_call: TRBJ2-1; clone_size: -; cdr3_nt: TGTGCCAGCAGCTCCCGGGACTACTCCTACAATGAGCAGTTCTTC; cdr3_aa: CASSSRDYSYNEQFF
d_call: -; v_call: TRBV28; j_call: TRBJ1-4; clone_size: -; cdr3_nt: TGTGCCAGCGGGACGGGGGGCGCGAATGAAAAACTGTTTTTT; cdr3_aa: CASGTGGANEKLFF
d_call: -; v_call: TRBV5-6; j_call: TRBJ1-5; clone_size: -; cdr3_nt: TGTGCCAGCAGCTTATTACAGGGAACCGGGTATAATCAGCCCCAGCATTTT; cdr3_aa: CASSLLQGTGYNQPQHF
d_call: -; v_call: TRBV19; j_call: TRBJ1-3; clone_size: -; cdr3_nt: TGTGCCAGTAGTCTACAGGCGGCGGGAAACACCATATATTTT; cdr3_aa: CASSLQAAGNTIYF